This record looks at one T cell receptor (beta chain) sequence and its context. As yet, its antigen is unknown. The repertoire was sequenced with immunoSEQ multiplex PCR; TCRdb's copy has only in-frame clones and lacks some. Counted here are 100,000 to 150,000 clones, around nine tenths occurring once; the ten biggest clones make up more than 3.5%. This entry is derived from a study of T cell responses to AZD1222 COVID-19 vaccine. Per germline, CDR1 SGHVS and CDR2 FQNEAQ. V gave up 4 bases and J gave up 3 bases; unmatched junction bases: 12. This CDR3 region has 16 residues. Notes on the study in general: Mapped onto spike, vaccine-associated CD4 TCRs spanned it and were dominant at 160-218 and 743-854.

The source of this sequence is an adult who received the MenACWY meningococcal vaccine as a control. V usage is TRBV7-8 and J usage is TRBJ2-7, with 7 bases fitting TRBD1. The sequencing here drew on peripheral blood, taken 28 days after the second dose of the MenACWY control vaccine. CDR3 sequence: CASSSNRDSAVYEQYF. The DNA for the CDR3 is TGTGCCAGCAGCTCCAACCGGGACAGTGCCGTCTACGAGCAGTACTTC.